The TCR beta chain under discussion was sequenced for a study of blood T cell repertoires in COVID-19. Study background: Samples came from the United States, Italy and Spain, spanning acute and convalescent COVID-19.

A note on this clone: At one end the junction does not follow the germline gene, possibly because of a read error.

Assay used: immunoSEQ multiplex PCR; TCRdb lists only in-frame clones, some missing. The sample yields around 380,000 clones, 87% seen once. The CDR3 covers 16 residues. The germline CDR1 and CDR2 sequences are SEHNR and FQNEAQ (reference sequence). V and J are TRBV7-9 and TRBJ2-7, with 8 nucleotides matching TRBD2. Material for sequencing was PBMCs or T cells enriched from blood (not recorded which). The TCR comes from a man in his thirties or forties who had recovered from COVID-19. Here the CDR3 DNA reads TGTGCCAGCAGCATAGCGGGGTGGGGGCGAGACTACGAGCAGTACTTC. Translation gives CASSIAGWGRDYEQYF.